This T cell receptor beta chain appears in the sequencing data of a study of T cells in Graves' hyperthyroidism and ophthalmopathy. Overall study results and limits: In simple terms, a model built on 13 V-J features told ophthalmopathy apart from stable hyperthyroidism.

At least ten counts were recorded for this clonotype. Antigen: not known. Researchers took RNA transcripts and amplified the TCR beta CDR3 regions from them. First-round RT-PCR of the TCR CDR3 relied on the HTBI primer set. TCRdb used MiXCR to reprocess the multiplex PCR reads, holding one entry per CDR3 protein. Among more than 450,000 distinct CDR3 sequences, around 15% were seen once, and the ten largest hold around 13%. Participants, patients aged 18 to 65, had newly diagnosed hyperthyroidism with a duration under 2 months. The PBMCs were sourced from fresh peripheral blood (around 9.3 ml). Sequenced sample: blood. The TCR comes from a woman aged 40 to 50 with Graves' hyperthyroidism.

In nucleotides, the CDR3 is TGTGCCAGCAGCTCCACGGACAGGGTAGAGACCCAGTACTTC. Translation gives CASSSTDRVETQYF. This rearrangement joins TRBV11-2 to TRBJ2-5, with 8 nucleotides matching TRBD1. Germline V gene lookup returns CDR1 SGHAT and CDR2 FQNNGV. The J segment lost 4 bases and the V segment lost 4 bases, leaving 5 bases of the junction unmatched. The CDR3 spans 14 residues.